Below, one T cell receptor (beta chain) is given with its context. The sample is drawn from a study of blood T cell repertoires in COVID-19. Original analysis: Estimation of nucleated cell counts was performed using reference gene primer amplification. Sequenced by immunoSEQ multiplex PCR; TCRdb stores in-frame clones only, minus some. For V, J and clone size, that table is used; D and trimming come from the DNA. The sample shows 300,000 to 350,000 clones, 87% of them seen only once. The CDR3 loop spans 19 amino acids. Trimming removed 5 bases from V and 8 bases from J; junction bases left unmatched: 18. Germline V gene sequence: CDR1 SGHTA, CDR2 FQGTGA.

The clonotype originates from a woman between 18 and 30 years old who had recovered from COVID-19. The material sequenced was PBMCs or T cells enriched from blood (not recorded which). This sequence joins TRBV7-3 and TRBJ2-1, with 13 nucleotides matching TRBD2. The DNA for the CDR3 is TGTGCCAGCAGCCTTAGGGCCCCGACTAGCGGGGGGTTCTGGGATGAGCAGTTCTTC. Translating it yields CASSLRAPTSGGFWDEQFF.